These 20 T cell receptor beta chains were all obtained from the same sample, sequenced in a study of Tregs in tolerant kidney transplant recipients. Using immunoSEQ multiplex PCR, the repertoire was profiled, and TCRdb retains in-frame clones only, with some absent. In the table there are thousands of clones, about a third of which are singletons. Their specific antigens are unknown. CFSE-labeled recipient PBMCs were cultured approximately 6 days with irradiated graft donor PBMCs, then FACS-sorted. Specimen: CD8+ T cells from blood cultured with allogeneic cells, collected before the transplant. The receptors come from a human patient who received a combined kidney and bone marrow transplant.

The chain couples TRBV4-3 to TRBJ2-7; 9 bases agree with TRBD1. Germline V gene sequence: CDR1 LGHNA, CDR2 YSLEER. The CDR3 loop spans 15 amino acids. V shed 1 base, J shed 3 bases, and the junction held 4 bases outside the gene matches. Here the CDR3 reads CASSQVGGQGYEQYF. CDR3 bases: TGCGCCAGCAGCCAAGTAGGGGGACAGGGCTACGAGCAGTACTTC.

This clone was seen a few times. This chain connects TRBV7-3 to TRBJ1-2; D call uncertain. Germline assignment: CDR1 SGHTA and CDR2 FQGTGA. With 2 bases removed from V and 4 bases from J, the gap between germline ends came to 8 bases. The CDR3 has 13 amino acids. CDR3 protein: CASSLGAVYGYTF. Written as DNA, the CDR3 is TGTGCCAGCAGCTTAGGCGCGGTCTATGGCTACACCTTC.

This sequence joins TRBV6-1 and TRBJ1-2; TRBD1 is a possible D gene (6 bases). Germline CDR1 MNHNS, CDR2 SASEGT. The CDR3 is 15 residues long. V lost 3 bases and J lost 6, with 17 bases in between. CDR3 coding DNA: TGTGCCAGCAGTGAGGACTTTCGACAGGATAATGGCTACACCTTC. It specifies CASSEDFRQDNGYTF.

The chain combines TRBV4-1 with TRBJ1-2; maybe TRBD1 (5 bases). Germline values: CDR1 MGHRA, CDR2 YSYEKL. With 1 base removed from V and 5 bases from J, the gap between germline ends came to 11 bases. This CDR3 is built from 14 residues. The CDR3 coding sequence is TGCGCCAGCAGCCAAGGGTTGGGGCGGTATGGCTACACCTTC. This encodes CASSQGLGRYGYTF.

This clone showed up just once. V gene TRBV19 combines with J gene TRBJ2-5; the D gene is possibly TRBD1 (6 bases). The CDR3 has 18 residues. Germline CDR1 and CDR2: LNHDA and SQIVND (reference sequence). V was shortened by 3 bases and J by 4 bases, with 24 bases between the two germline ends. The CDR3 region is CASSIGIRGRRLVETQYF. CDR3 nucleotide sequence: TGTGCCAGTAGTATTGGGATCAGGGGCCGACGACTGGTAGAGACCCAGTACTTC.

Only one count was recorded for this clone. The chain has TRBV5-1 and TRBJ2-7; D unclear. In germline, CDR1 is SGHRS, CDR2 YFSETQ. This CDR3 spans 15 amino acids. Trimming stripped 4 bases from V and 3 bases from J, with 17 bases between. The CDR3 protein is CASSRKLGRLYEQYF. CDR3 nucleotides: TGCGCCAGCAGCAGAAAGCTGGGCAGGCTCTACGAGCAGTACTTC.

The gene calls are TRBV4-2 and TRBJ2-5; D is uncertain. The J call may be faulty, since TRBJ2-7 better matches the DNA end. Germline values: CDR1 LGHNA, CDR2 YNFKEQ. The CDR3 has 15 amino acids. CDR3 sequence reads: CASSQGIQQAYEQYF. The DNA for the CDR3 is TGTGCCAGCAGCCAAGGCATTCAGCAGGCCTACGAGCAGTACTTC.

This chain's CDR3 is CASARLAGPDEQFF. The CDR3 nucleotides are TGTGCCAGCGCTCGATTAGCGGGTCCGGATGAGCAGTTCTTC. The gene calls are TRBV7-8 and TRBJ2-1; 7 nucleotides agree with TRBD2. CDR3 length: 14 amino acids. Looked up from germline, CDR1 is SGHVS and CDR2 is FQNEAQ. Trimming at V came to 8 bases and at J to 8 bases, leaving 12 bases not matched to a gene. Based on the CDR3 plus reference TRBV7-8 and TRBJ2-1, the full variable domain is GAGVSQSPRYKVAKRGQDVALRCDPISGHVSLFWYQQALGQGPEFLTYFQNEAQLDKSGLPSDRFFAERPEGSVSTLKIQRTQQEDSAVYLCASARLAGPDEQFFGPGTRLTVL.

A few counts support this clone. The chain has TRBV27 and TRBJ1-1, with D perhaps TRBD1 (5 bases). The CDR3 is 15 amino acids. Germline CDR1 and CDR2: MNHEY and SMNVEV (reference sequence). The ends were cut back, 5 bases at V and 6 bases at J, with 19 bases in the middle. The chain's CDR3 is CASSPGYLAGAEAFF. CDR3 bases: TGTGCCAGCAGTCCGGGCTACCTGGCGGGGGCTGAAGCTTTCTTT.

The CDR3 sequence is CANTGYSPLHF. The CDR3, as DNA: TGTGCCAACACAGGGTATTCACCCCTCCACTTT. The chain recombines TRBV6-7 with TRBJ1-6, with D possibly being TRBD1 (6 bases). TRBV6-7 is an ORF, and what it does is uncertain. Trimming pared 10 bases from V and 8 bases from J, leaving 9 bases between. The CDR3 spans 11 residues.

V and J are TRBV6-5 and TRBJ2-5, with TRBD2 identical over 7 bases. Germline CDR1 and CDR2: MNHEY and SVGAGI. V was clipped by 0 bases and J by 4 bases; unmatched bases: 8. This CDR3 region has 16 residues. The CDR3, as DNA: TGTGCCAGCAGTTACTCGCCTAGCGGCTGGAGAGAGACCCAGTACTTC. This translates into CASSYSPSGWRETQYF.

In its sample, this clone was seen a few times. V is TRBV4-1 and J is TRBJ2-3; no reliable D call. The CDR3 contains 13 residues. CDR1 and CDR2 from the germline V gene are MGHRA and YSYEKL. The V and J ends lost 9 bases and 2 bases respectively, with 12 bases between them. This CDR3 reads CASQRTLTDTQYF. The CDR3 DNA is TGCGCCAGTCAGCGTACCCTCACAGATACGCAGTATTTT.

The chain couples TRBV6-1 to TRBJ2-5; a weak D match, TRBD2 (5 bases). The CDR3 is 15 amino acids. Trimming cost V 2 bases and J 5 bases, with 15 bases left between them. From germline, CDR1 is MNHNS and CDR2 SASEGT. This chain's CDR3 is CASSETSGSGETQYF. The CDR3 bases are TGTGCCAGCAGTGAAACTTCGGGATCGGGGGAGACCCAGTACTTC.

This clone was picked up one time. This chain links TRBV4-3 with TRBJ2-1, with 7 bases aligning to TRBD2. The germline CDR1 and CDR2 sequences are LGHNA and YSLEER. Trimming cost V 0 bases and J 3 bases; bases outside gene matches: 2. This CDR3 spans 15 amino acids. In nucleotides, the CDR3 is TGCGCCAGCAGCCAAGATTGGACTAGCTACAATGAGCAGTTCTTC. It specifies CASSQDWTSYNEQFF.

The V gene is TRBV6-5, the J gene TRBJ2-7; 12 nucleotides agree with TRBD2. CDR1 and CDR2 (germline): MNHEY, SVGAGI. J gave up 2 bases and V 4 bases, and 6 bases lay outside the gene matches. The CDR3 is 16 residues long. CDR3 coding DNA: TGTGCCAGCAGTTTGGTGGGGACTAGCGGGCCCTACGAGCAGTACTTC. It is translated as CASSLVGTSGPYEQYF.

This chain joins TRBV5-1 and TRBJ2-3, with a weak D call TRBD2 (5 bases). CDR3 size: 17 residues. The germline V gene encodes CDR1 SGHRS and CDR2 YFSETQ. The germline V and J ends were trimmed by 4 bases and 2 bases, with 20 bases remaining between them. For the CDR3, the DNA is TGCGCCAGCAGCGGCGGCGAGGGTCCCTCATACACAGATACGCAGTATTTT. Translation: CASSGGEGPSYTDTQYF.

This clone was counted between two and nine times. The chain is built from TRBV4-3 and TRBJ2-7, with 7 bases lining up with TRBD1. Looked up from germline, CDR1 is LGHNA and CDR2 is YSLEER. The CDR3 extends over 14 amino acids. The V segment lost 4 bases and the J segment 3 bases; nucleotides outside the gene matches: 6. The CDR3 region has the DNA TGCGCCAGCAGCCCTGGCAGGGGGTTCTACGAGCAGTACTTC. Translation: CASSPGRGFYEQYF.

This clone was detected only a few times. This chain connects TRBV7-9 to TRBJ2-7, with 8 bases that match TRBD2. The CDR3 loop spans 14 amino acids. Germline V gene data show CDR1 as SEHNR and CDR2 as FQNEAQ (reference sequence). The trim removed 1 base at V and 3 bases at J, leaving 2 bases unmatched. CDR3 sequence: CASSLGREGYEQYF. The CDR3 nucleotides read TGTGCCAGCAGCTTAGGCCGGGAGGGCTACGAGCAGTACTTC.

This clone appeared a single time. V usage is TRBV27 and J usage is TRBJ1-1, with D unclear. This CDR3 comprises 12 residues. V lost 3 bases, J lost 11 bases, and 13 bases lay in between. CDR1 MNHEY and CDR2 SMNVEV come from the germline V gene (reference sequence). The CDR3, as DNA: TGTGCCAGCAGTTTTTATGGCCATTTGGCTTTCTTT. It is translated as CASSFYGHLAFF.

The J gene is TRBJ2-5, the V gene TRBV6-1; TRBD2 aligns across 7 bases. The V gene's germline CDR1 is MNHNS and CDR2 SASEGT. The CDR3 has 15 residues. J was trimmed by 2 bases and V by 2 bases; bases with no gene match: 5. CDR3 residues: CASSELRGSQETQYF. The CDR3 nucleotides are TGTGCCAGCAGTGAATTGCGGGGGTCACAAGAGACCCAGTACTTC.